These 18 T cell receptor beta chains were all obtained from the same sample, sequenced in a study of CD8 T cells in acute hepatitis C reinfection. Some clones are missing from TCRdb's copy, which holds only in-frame ones; the method was immunoSEQ multiplex PCR. The sample contains over 35,000 clones, more than 75% of which appear only once. The time point: naive CD8 control sorted from an acute-time-point sample. Sequenced material: naive CD8+ T cells from PBMCs. These receptors were collected from a man under 40 with chronic hepatitis C.

The chain uses TRBV7-4 and TRBJ2-7; D is possibly TRBD2 (5 bases). The CDR3 consists of 13 residues. Germline CDR1 and CDR2: SGHVT and SQSDAQ. The V gene lost 8 bases and the J gene lost 1 base, with 12 bases spanning the gap. The CDR3 sequence: CASAIGGSYEQYF. DNA for the CDR3: TGTGCCAGCGCTATAGGAGGTTCCTACGAGCAGTACTTC.

The chain links TRBV4-1 to TRBJ2-7; tentatively, D is TRBD1 (5 bases). The CDR3 is 14 residues long. CDR1 MGHRA and CDR2 YSYEKL come from the germline V gene. V was trimmed by 0 bases and J by 5 bases, leaving 11 bases between them. In DNA form, the CDR3 reads TGCGCCAGCAGCCAAGAGGGCAGGGAAGACGAGCAGTACTTC. It yields the protein CASSQEGREDEQYF.

CDR3 sequence reads: CASSLAVPTYNEQFF. Here the CDR3 DNA reads TGCGCCAGCAGCTTGGCCGTCCCAACCTACAATGAGCAGTTCTTC. The gene calls are TRBV5-1 and TRBJ2-1; no definite D call. The V gene's germline CDR1 is SGHRS and CDR2 YFSETQ. The CDR3 sequence is 15 residues long. V lost 0 bases, J lost 2 bases, and 9 bases lay in between. The complete variable domain, with remaining parts taken from reference TRBV5-1 and TRBJ2-1, reads KAGVTQTPRYLIKTRGQQVTLSCSPISGHRSVSWYQQTPGQGLQFLFEYFSETQRNKGNFPGRFSGRQFSNSRSEMNVSTLELGDSALYLCASSLAVPTYNEQFFGPGTRLTVL.

V and J are TRBV5-1 and TRBJ2-1; D perhaps matches TRBD2 (5 bases). This CDR3 comprises 15 residues. Germline V CDR1 and CDR2: SGHRS, YFSETQ. Deletions cut 4 bases from V and 4 bases from J, with 15 bases between. CDR3 protein: CASSLVDRDYNEQFF. In nucleotides, the CDR3 is TGCGCCAGCAGCCTGGTAGACCGGGATTACAATGAGCAGTTCTTC.

The rearrangement joins TRBV4-1 to TRBJ2-1; 9 bases are shared with TRBD2. The CDR3 has 16 residues. The junction had 10 bases not matched to a gene; V was cut back by 6 bases and J by 4 bases. Germline lookup yields CDR1 MGHRA and CDR2 YSYEKL. CDR3 residues: CASRIKSLAGYNEQFF. The CDR3 nucleotides are TGCGCCAGCAGAATTAAGTCGCTAGCGGGGTACAATGAGCAGTTCTTC.

The chain has TRBV30 and TRBJ2-7, with no clear D. V lost 2 bases and J 3 bases, leaving 8 bases between the germline ends. In germline, CDR1 is GTSNPN, CDR2 SVGIG (reference sequence). The CDR3 runs 12 residues. CDR3 protein: CAWSIAHYEQYF. CDR3 DNA: TGTGCCTGGAGTATCGCTCACTACGAGCAGTACTTC.

This sequence joins TRBV19 and TRBJ2-1; 12 bases align to TRBD2. The V gene's germline CDR1 is LNHDA and CDR2 SQIVND (reference sequence). This CDR3 is 14 amino acids long. J lost 4 bases, V lost 7 bases, and 2 bases had no gene match. The DNA for the CDR3 is TGTGCCAGTAAAACTAGCGGGGGGTACAATGAGCAGTTCTTC. It specifies CASKTSGGYNEQFF.

The chain carries TRBV7-9 and TRBJ2-2; TRBD2 matches at 12 bases. The ends lost 4 bases at V and 1 base at J; junction bases unmatched: 4. CDR1 SEHNR and CDR2 FQNEAQ come from the germline V gene (reference sequence). The length of the CDR3 is 17 residues. The DNA for the CDR3 is TGTGCCAGCAGCTCGGGACTAGCGGGTTGGAACACCGGGGAGCTGTTTTTT. This translates into CASSSGLAGWNTGELFF.

The V gene is TRBV5-1, the J gene TRBJ2-2; 9 bases line up with TRBD2. V was clipped by 4 bases and J by 3 bases; unmatched bases: 13. CDR3 size: 18 residues. CDR1 and CDR2 from the germline V gene are SGHRS and YFSETQ. Here the CDR3 DNA reads TGCGCCAGCAGCCGGAAACTAGCGGGTCCCTACGACACCGGGGAGCTGTTTTTT. Translating gives CASSRKLAGPYDTGELFF.

J is TRBJ2-3 and V is TRBV11-2, with D hard to call. CDR1 is SGHAT, CDR2 FQNNGV, per germline. V shed 5 bases and J shed 0 bases, with 9 bases lying between them. The CDR3 is made up of 14 amino acids. CDR3 sequence reads: CASSHSSSTDTQYF. CDR3 DNA sequence: TGTGCCAGCAGCCACAGCTCTAGCACAGATACGCAGTATTTT.

This clone was observed a few times. This chain joins TRBV30 and TRBJ2-2; D gene ambiguous. The CDR3 has 13 amino acids. CDR1 and CDR2 from the germline V gene are GTSNPN and SVGIG (reference sequence). V gave up 0 bases and J gave up 5 bases, with 7 bases separating them. CDR3 sequence (DNA): TGTGCCTGGAGTGTATTGAGAACCGGGGAGCTGTTTTTT. The encoded protein is CAWSVLRTGELFF.

This chain links TRBV11-3 with TRBJ1-2; the D is unclear. The CDR3 extends over 11 amino acids. V lost 6 bases to trimming and J lost 6 bases, with 8 bases between them. The germline V gene encodes CDR1 SGHNT and CDR2 YENEEA. The DNA of the CDR3 is TGTGCCAGCAGTTCCCATGATGGCTACACCTTC. Its translation is CASSSHDGYTF.

The V gene is TRBV13, the J gene TRBJ1-5, with TRBD1 as a possible D gene (5 bases). Looked up from germline, CDR1 is PRHDT and CDR2 is FYEKMQ (reference sequence). CDR3 length equals 14 residues. V dropped 2 bases and J dropped 3 bases, with 8 bases sitting between them. CDR3 DNA: TGTGCCAGCAGCTTACAGGGCTCCAATCAGCCCCAGCATTTT. This translates into CASSLQGSNQPQHF.

The V gene is TRBV9, the J gene TRBJ2-1; TRBD2 matches at 12 bases. The CDR3 consists of 19 residues. The germline V gene has CDR1 SGDLS and CDR2 YYNGEE. V lost 0 bases to trimming and J lost 7 bases; unmatched junction nucleotides: 14. The CDR3 here is CASSVDETSGSRGRNEQFF. CDR3 DNA: TGTGCCAGCAGCGTAGACGAGACTAGCGGGAGTAGAGGAAGGAATGAGCAGTTCTTC.

The rearrangement joins TRBV27 to TRBJ2-2, with D unclear. V lost 4 bases, J lost 0 bases, and 6 bases lay in between. The CDR3 runs 14 residues. Germline CDR1 reads MNHEY; CDR2 reads SMNVEV (reference sequence). The CDR3 here is CASSSNSNTGELFF. The CDR3 DNA follows: TGTGCCAGCAGTTCGAACTCGAACACCGGGGAGCTGTTTTTT.

The chain couples TRBV10-3 to TRBJ2-7; 7 positions match TRBD2. Germline V CDR1 and CDR2: ENHRY, SYGVKD. Unmatched junction bases numbered 8, after V lost 3 bases and J lost 0 bases. The CDR3 runs to 16 residues. CDR3 region: CAISEAGLLSSYEQYF. In DNA form, the CDR3 reads TGTGCCATCAGTGAAGCGGGACTTTTGAGCTCCTACGAGCAGTACTTC.

V is TRBV6-5 and J is TRBJ2-7; possible D gene TRBD2, 5 bases. The germline gives CDR1 MNHEY, CDR2 SVGAGI. The V end was cut by 8 bases, the J end by 0 bases, with 11 bases between. The CDR3 is 13 amino acids. The CDR3 coding sequence is TGTGCCAGCGAGGCACTAGACTCCTACGAGCAGTACTTC. It translates to CASEALDSYEQYF.

The V call is TRBV9, the J call TRBJ2-1, with a possible D match to TRBD2 (5 bases). This CDR3 has 14 residues. Trimming left V 3 bases short and J 4 bases short, with 11 bases between. Germline CDR1 reads SGDLS; CDR2 reads YYNGEE. CDR3 region: CASSGVSEYNEQFF. As DNA, the CDR3 is TGTGCCAGCAGCGGGGTTAGCGAATACAATGAGCAGTTCTTC.